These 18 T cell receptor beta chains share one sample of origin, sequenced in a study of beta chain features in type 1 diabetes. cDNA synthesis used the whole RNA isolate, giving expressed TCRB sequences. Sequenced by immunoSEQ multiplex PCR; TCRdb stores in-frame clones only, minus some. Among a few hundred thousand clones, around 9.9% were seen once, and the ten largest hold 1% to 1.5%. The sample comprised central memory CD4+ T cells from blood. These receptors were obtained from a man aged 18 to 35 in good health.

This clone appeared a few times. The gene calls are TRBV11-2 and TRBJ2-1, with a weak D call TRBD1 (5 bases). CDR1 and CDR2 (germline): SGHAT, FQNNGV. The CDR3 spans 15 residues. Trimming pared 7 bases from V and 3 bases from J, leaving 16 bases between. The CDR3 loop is CASNTLGLVYNEQFF. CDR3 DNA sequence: TGTGCCAGCAACACACTGGGGCTAGTCTACAATGAGCAGTTCTTC.

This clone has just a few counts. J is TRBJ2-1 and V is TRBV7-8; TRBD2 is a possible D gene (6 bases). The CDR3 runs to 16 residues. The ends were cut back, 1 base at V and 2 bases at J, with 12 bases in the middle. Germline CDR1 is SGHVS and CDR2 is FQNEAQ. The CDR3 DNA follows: TGTGCCAGCAGCTTAGTACTCGGGAGTCCCTACAATGAGCAGTTCTTC. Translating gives CASSLVLGSPYNEQFF.

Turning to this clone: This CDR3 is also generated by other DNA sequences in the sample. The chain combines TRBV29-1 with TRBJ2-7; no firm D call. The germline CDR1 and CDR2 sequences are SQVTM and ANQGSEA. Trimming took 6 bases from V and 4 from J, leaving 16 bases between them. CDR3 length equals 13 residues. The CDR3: CSVLDPTDYEQYF. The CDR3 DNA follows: TGCAGCGTGCTGGACCCGACCGATTACGAGCAGTACTTC.

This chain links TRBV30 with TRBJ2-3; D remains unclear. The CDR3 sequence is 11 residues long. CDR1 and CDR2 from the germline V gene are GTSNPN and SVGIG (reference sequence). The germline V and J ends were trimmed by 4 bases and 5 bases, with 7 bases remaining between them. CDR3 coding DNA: TGTGCCTGGACGCTAAAAGATACGCAGTATTTT. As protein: CAWTLKDTQYF.

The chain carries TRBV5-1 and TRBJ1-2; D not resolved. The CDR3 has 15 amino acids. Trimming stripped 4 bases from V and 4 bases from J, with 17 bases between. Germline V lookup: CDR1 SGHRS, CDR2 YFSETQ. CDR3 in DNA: TGCGCCAGCAGCCCCCGTCGTGACACCCGCTATGGCTACACCTTC. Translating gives CASSPRRDTRYGYTF. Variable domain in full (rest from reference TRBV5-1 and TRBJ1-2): KAGVTQTPRYLIKTRGQQVTLSCSPISGHRSVSWYQQTPGQGLQFLFEYFSETQRNKGNFPGRFSGRQFSNSRSEMNVSTLELGDSALYLCASSPRRDTRYGYTFGSGTRLTVV.

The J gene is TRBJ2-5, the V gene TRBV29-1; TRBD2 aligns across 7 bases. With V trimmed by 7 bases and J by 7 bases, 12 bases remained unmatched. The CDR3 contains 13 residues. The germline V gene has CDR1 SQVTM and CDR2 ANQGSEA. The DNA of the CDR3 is TGCAGCGGTGCGGGGGTCAGGGAGGCGACCCAGTACTTC. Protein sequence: CSGAGVREATQYF.

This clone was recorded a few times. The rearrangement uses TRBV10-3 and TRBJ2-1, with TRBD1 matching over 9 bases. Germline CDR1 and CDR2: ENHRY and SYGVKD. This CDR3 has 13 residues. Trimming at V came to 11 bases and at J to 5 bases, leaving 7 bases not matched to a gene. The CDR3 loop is CAASGTGNNEQFF. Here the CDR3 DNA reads TGTGCCGCGTCCGGGACAGGGAACAATGAGCAGTTCTTC.

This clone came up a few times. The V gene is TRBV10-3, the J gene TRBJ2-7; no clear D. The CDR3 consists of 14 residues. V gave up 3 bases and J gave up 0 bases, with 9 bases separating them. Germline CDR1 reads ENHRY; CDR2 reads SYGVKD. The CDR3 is CAISDHMSSYEQYF. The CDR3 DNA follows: TGTGCCATCAGTGATCACATGAGCTCCTACGAGCAGTACTTC.

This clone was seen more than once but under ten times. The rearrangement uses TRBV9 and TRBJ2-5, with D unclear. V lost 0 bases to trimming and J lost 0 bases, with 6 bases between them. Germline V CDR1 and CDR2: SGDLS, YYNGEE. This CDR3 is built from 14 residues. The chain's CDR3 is CASSVGAYQETQYF. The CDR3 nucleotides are TGTGCCAGCAGCGTAGGAGCTTACCAAGAGACCCAGTACTTC.

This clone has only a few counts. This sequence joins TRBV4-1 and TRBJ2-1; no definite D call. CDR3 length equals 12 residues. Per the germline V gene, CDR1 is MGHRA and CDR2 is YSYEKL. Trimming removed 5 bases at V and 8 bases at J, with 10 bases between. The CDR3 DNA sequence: TGCGCCAGCAGCTACCCTAGAGATGAGCAGTTCTTC. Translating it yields CASSYPRDEQFF.

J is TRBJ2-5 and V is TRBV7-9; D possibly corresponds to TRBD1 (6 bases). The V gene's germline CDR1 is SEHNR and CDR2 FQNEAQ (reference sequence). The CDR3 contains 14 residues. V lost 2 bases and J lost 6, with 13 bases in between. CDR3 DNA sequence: TGTGCCAGCAGCTTAAGTCGGGACATTAAGACCCAGTACTTC. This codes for CASSLSRDIKTQYF. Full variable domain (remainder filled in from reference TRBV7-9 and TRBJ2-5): DTGVSQNPRHKITKRGQNVTFRCDPISEHNRLYWYRQTLGQGPEFLTYFQNEAQLEKSRLLSDRFSAERPKGSFSTLEIQRTEQGDSAMYLCASSLSRDIKTQYFGPGTRLLVL.

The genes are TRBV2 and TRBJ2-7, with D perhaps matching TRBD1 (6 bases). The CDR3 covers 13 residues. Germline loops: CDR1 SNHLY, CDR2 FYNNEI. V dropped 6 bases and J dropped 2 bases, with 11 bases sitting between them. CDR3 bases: TGTGCCAGCAGCGAGACAGGTCCCTACGAGCAGTACTTC. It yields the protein CASSETGPYEQYF. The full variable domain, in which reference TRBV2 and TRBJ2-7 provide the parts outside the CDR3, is EPEVTQTPSHQVTQMGQEVILRCVPISNHLYFYWYRQILGQKVEFLVSFYNNEISEKSEIFDDQFSVERPDGSNFTLKIRSTKLEDSAMYFCASSETGPYEQYFGPGTRLTVT.

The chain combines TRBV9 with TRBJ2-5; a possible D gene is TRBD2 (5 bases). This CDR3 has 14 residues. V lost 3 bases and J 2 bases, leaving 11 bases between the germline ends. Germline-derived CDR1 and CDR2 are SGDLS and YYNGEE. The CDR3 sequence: CASSGGIRQETQYF. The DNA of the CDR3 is TGTGCCAGCAGCGGAGGGATCCGTCAAGAGACCCAGTACTTC. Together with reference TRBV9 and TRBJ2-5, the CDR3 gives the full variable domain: DSGVTQTPKHLITATGQRVTLRCSPRSGDLSVYWYQQSLDQGLQFLIQYYNGEERAKGNILERFSAQQFPDLHSELNLSSLELGDSALYFCASSGGIRQETQYFGPGTRLLVL.

CDR3 residues: CASSETGVSNEQYF. The DNA for the CDR3 is TGTGCCAGCAGTGAAACAGGGGTCAGCAACGAGCAGTACTTC. This chain connects TRBV25-1 to TRBJ2-7, with 7 positions matching TRBD1. Germline V CDR1 and CDR2: MGHDK, SYGVNS. CDR3 length: 14 amino acids. Losses at the gene ends were 2 bases for V and 5 bases for J; bases not matched to a gene: 6.

The CDR3 region is CASSPRSGLAGGTQETQYF. The CDR3 DNA is TGTGCCAGCAGTCCTCGTTCCGGGCTAGCGGGAGGAACCCAAGAGACCCAGTACTTC. The V gene is TRBV28, the J gene TRBJ2-5, with 11 bases identical to TRBD2. CDR3 length equals 19 residues. Trimming took 5 bases from V and 1 from J; bases not matched to a gene: 15. CDR1 and CDR2 from the germline V gene are MDHEN and SYDVKM. Using reference TRBV28 and TRBJ2-5 for the parts outside the CDR3, the full variable domain is DVKVTQSSRYLVKRTGEKVFLECVQDMDHENMFWYRQDPGLGLRLIYFSYDVKMKEKGDIPEGYSVSREKKERFSLILESASTNQTSMYLCASSPRSGLAGGTQETQYFGPGTRLLVL.

The DNA for the CDR3 is TGTGCCACCAGCGAGCATGGGGCTGAAGATACGCAGTATTTT. This translates into CATSEHGAEDTQYF. The chain joins TRBV15 to TRBJ2-3, with D possibly being TRBD1 (5 bases). CDR3 length: 14 residues. In germline, CDR1 is LNHNV, CDR2 YYDKDF (reference sequence). With 5 bases removed from V and 5 bases from J, the gap between germline ends came to 14 bases.

The CDR3 nucleotides are TGTGCCAGCAGCAACCAAGACAAAACAGATACGCAGTATTTT. Translation gives CASSNQDKTDTQYF. The V call is TRBV7-9, the J call TRBJ2-3; D is unresolved. Per germline, CDR1 SEHNR and CDR2 FQNEAQ (reference sequence). The CDR3 contains 14 residues. V was trimmed by 5 bases and J by 3 bases, leaving 12 bases between them.

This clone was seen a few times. DNA for the CDR3: TGTGCCAGCAGTCCGGGACTAGTCTTCGAGCAGTACTTC. Its protein product is CASSPGLVFEQYF. This chain connects TRBV6-6 to TRBJ2-7; 8 bases fit TRBD2. This CDR3 has 13 amino acids. V lost 5 bases, J lost 6 bases, and 6 bases stayed unmatched. Germline V gene sequence: CDR1 MNHNY, CDR2 SVGAGI (reference sequence).